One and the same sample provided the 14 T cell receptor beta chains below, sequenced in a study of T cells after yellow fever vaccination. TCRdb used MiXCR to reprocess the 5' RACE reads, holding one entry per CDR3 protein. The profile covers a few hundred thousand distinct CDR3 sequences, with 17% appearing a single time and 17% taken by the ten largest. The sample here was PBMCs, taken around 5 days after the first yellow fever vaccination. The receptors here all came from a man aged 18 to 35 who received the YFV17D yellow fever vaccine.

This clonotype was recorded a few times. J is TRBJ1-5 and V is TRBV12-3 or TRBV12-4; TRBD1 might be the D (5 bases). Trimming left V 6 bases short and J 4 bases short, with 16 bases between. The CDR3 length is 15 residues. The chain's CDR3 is CASSQDRGLNQPQHF. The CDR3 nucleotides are TGTGCCAGCAGCCAAGACAGAGGACTAAATCAGCCCCAGCATTTT.

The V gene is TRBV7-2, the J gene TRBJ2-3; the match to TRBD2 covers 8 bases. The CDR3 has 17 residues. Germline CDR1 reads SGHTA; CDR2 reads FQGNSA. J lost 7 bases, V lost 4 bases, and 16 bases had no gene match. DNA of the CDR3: TGTGCCAGCAGCTCTTTGGGCGGGGGGCGGATCTTTTATACGCAGTATTTT. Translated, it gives CASSSLGGGRIFYTQYF.

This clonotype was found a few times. The CDR3 nucleotides read TGCGCCAGCAGCCAAGCGGGGCTAGCTGGCTACAATGAGCAGTTCTTC. Its translation is CASSQAGLAGYNEQFF. The chain carries TRBV4-3 and TRBJ2-1; D might be TRBD1 or TRBD2, each matching 5 bases. The germline V and J ends were trimmed by 1 base and 3 bases, with 13 bases remaining between them. CDR3 length: 16 residues. Germline values: CDR1 LGHNA, CDR2 YSLEER.

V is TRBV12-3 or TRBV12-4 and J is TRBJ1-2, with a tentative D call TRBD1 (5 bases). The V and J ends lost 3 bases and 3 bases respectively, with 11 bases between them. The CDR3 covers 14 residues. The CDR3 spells CASSLGREYYGYTF. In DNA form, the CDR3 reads TGTGCCAGCAGTTTGGGCAGGGAATACTATGGCTACACCTTC.

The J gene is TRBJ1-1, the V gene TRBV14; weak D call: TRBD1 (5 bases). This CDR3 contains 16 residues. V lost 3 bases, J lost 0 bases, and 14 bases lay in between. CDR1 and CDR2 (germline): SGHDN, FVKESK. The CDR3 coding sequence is TGTGCCAGCAGCCAGCGGGGGACCCAAATGAACACTGAAGCTTTCTTT. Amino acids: CASSQRGTQMNTEAFF.

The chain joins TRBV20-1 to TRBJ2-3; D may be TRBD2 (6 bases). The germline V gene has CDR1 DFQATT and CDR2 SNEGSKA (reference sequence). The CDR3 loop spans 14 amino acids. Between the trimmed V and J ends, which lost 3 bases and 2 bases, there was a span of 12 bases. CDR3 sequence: CSASVPGVTDTQYF. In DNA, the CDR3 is TGCAGTGCTAGCGTCCCGGGGGTCACAGATACGCAGTATTTT.

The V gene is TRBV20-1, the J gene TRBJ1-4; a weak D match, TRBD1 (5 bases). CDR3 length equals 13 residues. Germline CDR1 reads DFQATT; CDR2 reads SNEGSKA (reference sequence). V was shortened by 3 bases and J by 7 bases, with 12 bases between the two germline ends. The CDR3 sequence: CSARVGGVEKLFF. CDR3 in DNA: TGCAGTGCTAGGGTCGGGGGGGTTGAAAAACTGTTTTTT.

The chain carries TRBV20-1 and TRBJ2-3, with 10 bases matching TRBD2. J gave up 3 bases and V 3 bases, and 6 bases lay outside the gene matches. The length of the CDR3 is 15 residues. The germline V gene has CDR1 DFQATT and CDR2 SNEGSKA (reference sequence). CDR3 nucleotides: TGCAGTGCTAGCCGGCAGCGGGGGGGGACAGATACGCAGTATTTT. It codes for CSASRQRGGTDTQYF.

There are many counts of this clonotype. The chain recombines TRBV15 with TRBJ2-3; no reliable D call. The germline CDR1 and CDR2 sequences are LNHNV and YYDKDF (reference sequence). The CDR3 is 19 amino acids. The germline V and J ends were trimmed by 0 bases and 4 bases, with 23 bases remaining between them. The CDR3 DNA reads TGTGCCACCAGCAGAGAGAGAATCTGGACGGATATCAAATCAGATACGCAGTATTTT. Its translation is CATSRERIWTDIKSDTQYF.

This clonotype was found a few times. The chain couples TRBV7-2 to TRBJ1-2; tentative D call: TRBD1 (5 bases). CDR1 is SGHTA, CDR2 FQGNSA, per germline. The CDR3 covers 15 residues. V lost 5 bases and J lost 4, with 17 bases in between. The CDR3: CASSLGDGRSYGYTF. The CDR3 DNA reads TGTGCCAGCAGCCTTGGGGACGGTCGTTCCTATGGCTACACCTTC.

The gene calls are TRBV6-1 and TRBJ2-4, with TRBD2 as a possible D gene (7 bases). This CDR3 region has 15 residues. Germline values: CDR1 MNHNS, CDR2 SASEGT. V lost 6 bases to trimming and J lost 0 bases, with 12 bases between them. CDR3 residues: CASRAGAPAKNIQYF. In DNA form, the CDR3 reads TGTGCCAGCAGGGCGGGGGCCCCAGCCAAAAACATTCAGTACTTC.

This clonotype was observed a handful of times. The CDR3 DNA is TGTGCCAGCAGCTCCTGGACAGGACTGGAAGCTTTCTTT. Encoded protein: CASSSWTGLEAFF. V and J are TRBV7-9 and TRBJ1-1; 7 bases match TRBD1. Germline assignment: CDR1 SEHNR and CDR2 FQNEAQ (reference sequence). J was trimmed by 8 bases and V by 4 bases; bases with no gene match: 7. The CDR3 is 13 amino acids.

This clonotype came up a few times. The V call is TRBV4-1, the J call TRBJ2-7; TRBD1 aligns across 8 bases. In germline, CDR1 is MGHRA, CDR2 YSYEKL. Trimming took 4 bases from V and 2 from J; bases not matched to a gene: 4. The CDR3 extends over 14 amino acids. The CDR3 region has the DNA TGCGCCAGCAGCCCGTGGACAGGGCCCTACGAGCAGTACTTC. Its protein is CASSPWTGPYEQYF.

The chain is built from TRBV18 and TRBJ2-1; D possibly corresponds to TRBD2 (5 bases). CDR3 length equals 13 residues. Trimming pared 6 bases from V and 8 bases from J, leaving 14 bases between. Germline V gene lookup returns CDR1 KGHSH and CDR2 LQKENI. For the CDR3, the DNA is TGTGCCAGCTCCTTAAGGACTTTCGATGAGCAGTTCTTC. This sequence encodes CASSLRTFDEQFF.